This is a list of T cell receptor beta chains from one sample in a study of cytomegalovirus exposure and HLA in healthy donors. The data were produced by immunoSEQ multiplex PCR, yet TCRdb's version contains in-frame clones alone and is incomplete. The sample has 80,000 to 95,000 clones; approximately 94% are singletons. Sequencing was done on a sample of PBMCs. All receptors come from a woman in her thirties in good health and CMV-seropositive. Both conserved end residues are part of each CDR3. Fields, in order: J gene, D gene, V gene, clone size, CDR3 protein, CDR3 DNA. A D gene is named only where the DNA matches it firmly. Rows may omit the clone size; those that give it use once, few, many or a size class.

>TRBJ2-6|TRBD1|TRBV28|NA
CASQGAGAGANVLTF
TGTGCCTCACAGGGGGCGGGGGCTGGGGCCAACGTCCTGACTTTC
>TRBJ2-5|NA|TRBV4-3|NA
CASSRNYRAQETQYF
TGCGCCAGCAGCCGGAATTACAGGGCTCAAGAGACCCAGTACTTC
>TRBJ1-1|TRBD1|TRBV10-3|once
CAISEGQGASRRTEAFF
TGTGCCATCAGTGAGGGACAGGGGGCGTCCCGGAGGACTGAAGCTTTCTTT
>TRBJ2-5|TRBD1|TRBV5-1|NA
CASSLGDRVQETQYF
TGCGCCAGCAGCTTGGGTGACAGGGTCCAAGAGACCCAGTACTTC
>TRBJ2-7|TRBD1|TRBV27|NA
CASSPSTGSYEQYF
TGTGCCAGCAGTCCATCGACAGGGTCCTACGAGCAGTACTTC
>TRBJ1-3|NA|TRBV4-3|NA
CASSQGAISGNTIYF
TGCGCCAGCAGCCAGGGGGCTATCTCTGGAAACACCATATATTTT
>TRBJ2-2|TRBD2|TRBV27|NA
CASCREGRGTGELFF
TGTGCCAGTTGCCGGGAGGGCCGCGGCACCGGGGAGCTGTTTTTT
>TRBJ2-2|NA|TRBV4-3|NA
CASSRQRDTLTGELFF
TGCGCCAGCAGTCGCCAGCGGGACACCCTAACCGGGGAGCTGTTTTTT
>TRBJ1-5|NA|TRBV7-2|NA
CASSLGAGAAWQPQHF
TGTGCCAGCAGCTTAGGTGCGGGGGCTGCTTGGCAGCCCCAGCATTTT
>TRBJ2-7|NA|TRBV7-9|NA
CASSLNGVSYEQYF
TGTGCCAGCAGCTTAAACGGGGTATCCTACGAGCAGTACTTC
>TRBJ2-7|NA|TRBV27|NA
CASSLQAQGFYEQYF
TGTGCCAGCAGTCTCCAAGCCCAGGGCTTCTACGAGCAGTACTTC
>TRBJ2-7|TRBD1|TRBV19|NA
CASKVTGQGLYEQYF
TGTGCCAGTAAGGTAACTGGACAGGGGCTCTACGAGCAGTACTTC
>TRBJ1-5|NA|TRBV6-5|NA
CASSPVDSSNQPQHF
TGTGCCAGCAGTCCCGTAGACAGCAGCAATCAGCCCCAGCATTTT
>TRBJ1-4|TRBD1|TRBV23-1|NA
CASSQGDRVQEKLFF
TGCGCCAGCAGTCAGGGGGACAGGGTACAGGAAAAACTGTTTTTT
>TRBJ2-7|NA|TRBV9|NA
CASSVGPHDYEQYF
TGTGCCAGCAGCGTGGGGCCACACGACTACGAGCAGTACTTC
>TRBJ2-3|TRBD2|TRBV7-6|NA
CATQRTSGSTTDTQYF
TGTGCCACACAAAGGACTAGCGGGAGCACCACAGATACGCAGTATTTT
>TRBJ2-1|NA|TRBV7-2|NA
CASSLVRDSKSSYNEQFF
TGTGCCAGCAGCTTAGTCCGGGACTCCAAGAGCTCCTACAATGAGCAGTTCTTC
>TRBJ1-2|TRBD1|TRBV29-1|NA
CSAGPGQGGYGYTF
TGCAGCGCCGGTCCGGGACAGGGGGGCTATGGCTACACCTTC
>TRBJ2-1|NA|TRBV7-5|NA
CARSQVADLGQFF
TGTGCCAGAAGCCAGGTCGCGGACTTAGGGCAGTTCTTC
>TRBJ2-7|NA|TRBV5-6|NA
CASSLAGVGEQYF
TGTGCCAGCAGCTTGGCGGGGGTAGGCGAGCAGTACTTC
>TRBJ2-7|TRBD1|TRBV6-6|NA
CASRLGQGTYEQYF
TGTGCCAGCAGACTCGGACAGGGTACCTACGAGCAGTACTTC
>TRBJ2-7|TRBD1|TRBV10-3|NA
CAISTGQGIYEQYF
TGTGCCATCAGCACGGGACAGGGTATCTACGAGCAGTACTTC
>TRBJ1-1|TRBD1|TRBV5-1|NA
CASSLQGAQGTEAFF
TGCGCCAGCAGCTTACAGGGGGCGCAGGGGACTGAAGCTTTCTTT
>TRBJ2-7|NA|TRBV27|NA
CASSLGGSSYEQYF
TGTGCCAGCAGTTTAGGAGGGAGCTCTTACGAGCAGTACTTC
>TRBJ2-1|TRBD2|TRBV11-2|NA
CASSWSGRAHEQFF
TGTGCCAGCAGCTGGAGCGGGAGGGCCCATGAGCAGTTCTTC
>TRBJ2-3|TRBD1|TRBV6-5|few
CASSQDRVTDTQYF
TGTGCCAGCAGTCAGGACAGGGTAACAGATACGCAGTATTTT
>TRBJ1-1|NA|TRBV20-1|NA
CSGSEGTEAFF
TGCAGTGGTAGTGAGGGCACTGAAGCTTTCTTT
>TRBJ1-5|NA|TRBV19|NA
CASSVRHSNQPQHF
TGTGCCAGTTCGGTCAGGCATAGCAATCAGCCCCAGCATTTT
>TRBJ2-5|TRBD1|TRBV7-9|NA
CASSSGTAWAQYF
TGTGCCAGCAGCTCAGGGACAGCCTGGGCCCAGTACTTC
>TRBJ1-1|NA|TRBV4-1|once
CASSQDRRSTEAFF
TGCGCCAGCAGCCAAGATCGCAGGTCCACTGAAGCTTTCTTT
>TRBJ2-7|NA|TRBV28|NA
CASKIPGAGAYEQYF
TGTGCCAGCAAAATACCAGGGGCCGGAGCCTACGAGCAGTACTTC
>TRBJ2-7|TRBD2|TRBV7-2|NA
CASSPLAGEDEQYF
TGTGCCAGCAGCCCCCTAGCGGGAGAGGACGAGCAGTACTTC
>TRBJ2-7|NA|TRBV27|NA
CASSPRPGHLYEQYF
TGTGCCAGCAGCCCTAGGCCGGGACACCTCTACGAGCAGTACTTC
>TRBJ1-1|NA|TRBV28|NA
CASRVLGYTEAFF
TGTGCCAGCAGAGTACTAGGGTACACTGAAGCTTTCTTT
>TRBJ2-7|NA|TRBV5-6|NA
CASSLKGLTYEQYF
TGTGCCAGCAGCTTAAAGGGACTTACCTACGAGCAGTACTTC
>TRBJ2-7|TRBD1|TRBV28|NA
CASSFGQGYEQYF
TGTGCCAGCAGTTTCGGACAGGGCTACGAGCAGTACTTC
>TRBJ2-7|TRBD1|TRBV5-8|NA
CASSLDRGFSYEQYF
TGTGCCAGCAGCTTAGACAGGGGCTTCTCCTACGAGCAGTACTTC
>TRBJ2-7|NA|TRBV20-1|NA
CSAIYTYEQYF
TGCAGTGCTATTTATACCTACGAGCAGTACTTC
>TRBJ2-7|NA|TRBV5-1|NA
CASSLYRNYEQYF
TGCGCCAGCAGCTTGTACAGAAATTACGAGCAGTACTTC
>TRBJ1-5|NA|TRBV7-2|NA
CASSLDRIQPQHF
TGTGCCAGCAGCTTAGACAGGATTCAGCCCCAGCATTTT
>TRBJ1-2|NA|TRBV23-1|NA
CASSQSRGAALNGYTF
TGCGCCAGCAGTCAGTCGCGGGGTGCGGCCCTAAATGGCTACACCTTC
>TRBJ2-1|NA|TRBV5-1|NA
CASSFEGAVTNEQFF
TGCGCCAGCAGCTTTGAGGGAGCGGTTACCAATGAGCAGTTCTTC
>TRBJ2-2|NA|TRBV6-5|NA
CASSYSRGTGELFF
TGTGCCAGCAGTTACTCAAGGGGTACCGGGGAGCTGTTTTTT
>TRBJ1-2|NA|TRBV29-1|NA
CSVPATGTPIYGYTF
TGCAGCGTGCCCGCGACCGGGACACCCATCTATGGCTACACCTTC
>TRBJ2-7|TRBD1|TRBV7-2|NA
CASSRQGYEQYF
TGTGCCAGCAGCAGACAGGGTTACGAGCAGTACTTC